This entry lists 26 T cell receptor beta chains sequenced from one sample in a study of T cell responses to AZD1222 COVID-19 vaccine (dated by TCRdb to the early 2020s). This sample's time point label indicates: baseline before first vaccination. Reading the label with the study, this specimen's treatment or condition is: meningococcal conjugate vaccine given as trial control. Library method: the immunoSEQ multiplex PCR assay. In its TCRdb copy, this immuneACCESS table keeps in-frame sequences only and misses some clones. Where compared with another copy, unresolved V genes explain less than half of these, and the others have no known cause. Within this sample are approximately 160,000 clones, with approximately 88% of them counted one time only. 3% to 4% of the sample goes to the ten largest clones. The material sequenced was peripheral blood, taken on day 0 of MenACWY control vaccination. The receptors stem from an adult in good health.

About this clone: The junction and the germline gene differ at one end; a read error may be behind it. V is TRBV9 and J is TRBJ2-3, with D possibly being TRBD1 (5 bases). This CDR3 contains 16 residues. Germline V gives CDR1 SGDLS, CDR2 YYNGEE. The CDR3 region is CASNVASRGSTDTQYF. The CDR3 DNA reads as TGTGCCAGCAACGTAGCTAGTAGGGGTAGCACAGATACGCAGTATTTT.

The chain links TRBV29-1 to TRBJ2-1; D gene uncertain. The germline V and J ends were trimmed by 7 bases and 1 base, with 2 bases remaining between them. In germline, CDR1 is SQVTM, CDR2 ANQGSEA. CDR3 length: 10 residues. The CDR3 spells CSASYNEQFF. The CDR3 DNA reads TGCAGCGCGTCCTACAATGAGCAGTTCTTC.

CDR3 DNA sequence: TGCGCCAGCAGCCCGGGTGGAGGAGGTTCACCCCTCCACTTT. Residues: CASSPGGGGSPLHF. The chain combines TRBV5-1 with TRBJ1-6, with D hard to call. CDR1 is SGHRS and CDR2 is YFSETQ in the germline V gene. The CDR3 covers 14 residues. V gave up 4 bases and J gave up 9 bases, with 14 bases separating them.

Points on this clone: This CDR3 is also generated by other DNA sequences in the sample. CDR3 loop: CASSEGQGSSYEQYF. Written as DNA, the CDR3 is TGTGCCAGCAGTGAAGGACAGGGGAGCTCCTACGAGCAGTACTTC. The chain has TRBV6-1 and TRBJ2-7, with 8 bases lining up with TRBD1. V was pared by 1 base and J by 0 bases, with 2 bases of the junction left unmatched. Germline V CDR1 and CDR2: MNHNS, SASEGT. The CDR3 length is 15 residues.

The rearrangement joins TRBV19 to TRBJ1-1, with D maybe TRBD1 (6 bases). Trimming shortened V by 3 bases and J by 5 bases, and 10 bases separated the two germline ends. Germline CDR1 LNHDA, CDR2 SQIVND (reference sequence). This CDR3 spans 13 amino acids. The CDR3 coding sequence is TGTGCCAGTAGTATGAAAGGGGGTACTGAAGCTTTCTTT. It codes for CASSMKGGTEAFF.

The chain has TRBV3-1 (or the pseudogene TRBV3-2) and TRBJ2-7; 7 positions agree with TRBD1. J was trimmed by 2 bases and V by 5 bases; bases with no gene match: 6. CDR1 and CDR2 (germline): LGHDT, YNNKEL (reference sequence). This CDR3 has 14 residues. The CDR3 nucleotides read TGTGCCAGCAGCGCGACAGGGAACCCCTACGAGCAGTACTTC. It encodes CASSATGNPYEQYF.

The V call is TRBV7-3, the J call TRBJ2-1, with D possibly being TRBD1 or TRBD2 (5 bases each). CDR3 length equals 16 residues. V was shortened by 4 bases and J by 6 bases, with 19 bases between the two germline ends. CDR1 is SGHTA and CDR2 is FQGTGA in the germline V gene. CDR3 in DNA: TGTGCCAGCAGCTCCCAGTACGGGGACCTCGGCAATGAGCAGTTCTTC. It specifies CASSSQYGDLGNEQFF.

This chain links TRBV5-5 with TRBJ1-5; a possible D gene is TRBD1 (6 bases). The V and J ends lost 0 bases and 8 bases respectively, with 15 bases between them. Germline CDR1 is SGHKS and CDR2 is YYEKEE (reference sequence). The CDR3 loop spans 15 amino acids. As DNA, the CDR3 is TGTGCCAGCAGCTTGGGGGGGGCAGCCAGTGAGCCCCAGCATTTT. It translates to CASSLGGAASEPQHF.

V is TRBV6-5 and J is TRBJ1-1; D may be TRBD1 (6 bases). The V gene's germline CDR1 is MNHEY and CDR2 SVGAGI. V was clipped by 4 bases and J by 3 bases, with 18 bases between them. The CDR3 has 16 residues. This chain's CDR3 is CASSSRTNRVYTEAFF. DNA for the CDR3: TGTGCCAGCAGTTCCCGAACCAACAGGGTATACACTGAAGCTTTCTTT.

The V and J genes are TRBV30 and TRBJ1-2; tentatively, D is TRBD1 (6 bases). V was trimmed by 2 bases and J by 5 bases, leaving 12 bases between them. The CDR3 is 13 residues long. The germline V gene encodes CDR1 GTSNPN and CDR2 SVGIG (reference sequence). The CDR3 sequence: CAWSSTDRYGYTF. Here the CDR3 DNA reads TGTGCCTGGAGTTCGACGGACAGATATGGCTACACCTTC.

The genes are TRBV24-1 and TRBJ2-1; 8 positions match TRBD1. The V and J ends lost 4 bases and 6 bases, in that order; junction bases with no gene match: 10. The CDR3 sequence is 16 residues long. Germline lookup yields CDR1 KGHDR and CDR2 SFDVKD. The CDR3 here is CATSDPGQVASNEQFF. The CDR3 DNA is TGTGCCACCAGTGACCCGGGACAGGTAGCAAGCAATGAGCAGTTCTTC.

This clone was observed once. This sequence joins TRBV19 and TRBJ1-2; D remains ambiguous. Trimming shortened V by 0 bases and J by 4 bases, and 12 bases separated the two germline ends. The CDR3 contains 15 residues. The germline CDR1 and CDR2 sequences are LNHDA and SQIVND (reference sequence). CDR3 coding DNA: TGTGCCAGTAGTATAGAACCTTCCAGCCTCTATGGCTACACCTTC. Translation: CASSIEPSSLYGYTF.

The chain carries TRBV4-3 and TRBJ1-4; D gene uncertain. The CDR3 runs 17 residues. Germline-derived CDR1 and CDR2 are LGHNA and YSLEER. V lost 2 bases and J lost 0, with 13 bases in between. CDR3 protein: CASSQYRPGTTNEKLFF. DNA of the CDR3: TGCGCCAGCAGCCAATACAGACCGGGAACAACTAATGAAAAACTGTTTTTT.

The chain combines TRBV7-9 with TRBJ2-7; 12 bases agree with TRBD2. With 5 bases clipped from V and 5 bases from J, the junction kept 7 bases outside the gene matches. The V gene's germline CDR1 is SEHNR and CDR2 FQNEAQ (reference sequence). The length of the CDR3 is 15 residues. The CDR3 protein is CASSAATSGGNEQYF. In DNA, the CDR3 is TGTGCCAGCAGCGCAGCGACTAGCGGGGGTAACGAGCAGTACTTC. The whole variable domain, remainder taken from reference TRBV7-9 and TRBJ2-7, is DTGVSQNPRHKITKRGQNVTFRCDPISEHNRLYWYRQTLGQGPEFLTYFQNEAQLEKSRLLSDRFSAERPKGSFSTLEIQRTEQGDSAMYLCASSAATSGGNEQYFGPGTRLTVT.

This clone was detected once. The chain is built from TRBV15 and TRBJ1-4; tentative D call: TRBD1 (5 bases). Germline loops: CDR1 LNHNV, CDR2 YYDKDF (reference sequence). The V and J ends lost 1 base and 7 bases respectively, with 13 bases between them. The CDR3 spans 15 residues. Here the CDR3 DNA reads TGTGCCACCAGCAGAGGGGCCAGGGCTGGTGAAAAACTGTTTTTT. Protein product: CATSRGARAGEKLFF. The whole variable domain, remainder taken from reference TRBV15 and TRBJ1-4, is DAMVIQNPRYQVTQFGKPVTLSCSQTLNHNVMYWYQQKSSQAPKLLFHYYDKDFNNEADTPDNFQSRRPNTSFCFLDIRSPGLGDTAMYLCATSRGARAGEKLFFGSGTQLSVL.

For the CDR3, the DNA is TGTGCCAGCAGCTTGGACGGGACCTCGAGCTCCTATAATTCACCCCTCCACTTT. Translated: CASSLDGTSSSYNSPLHF. The genes are TRBV5-8 and TRBJ1-6; weak D call: TRBD1 (5 bases). The CDR3 spans 18 residues. Germline CDR1 reads SGHTS; CDR2 reads YDEGEE. V was pared by 0 bases and J by 0 bases, with 13 bases between.

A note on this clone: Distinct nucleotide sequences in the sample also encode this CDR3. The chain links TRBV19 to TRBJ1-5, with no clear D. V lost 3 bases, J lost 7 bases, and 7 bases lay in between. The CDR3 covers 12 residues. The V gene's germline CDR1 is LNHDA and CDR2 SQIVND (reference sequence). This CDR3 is CASSIGLQPQHF. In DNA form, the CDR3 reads TGTGCCAGTAGTATTGGGTTACAGCCCCAGCATTTT.

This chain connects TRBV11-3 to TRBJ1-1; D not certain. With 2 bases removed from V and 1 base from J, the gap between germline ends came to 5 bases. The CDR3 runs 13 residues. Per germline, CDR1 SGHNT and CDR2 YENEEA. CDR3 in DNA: TGTGCCAGCAGCTTATTTGGGAACACTGAAGCTTTCTTT. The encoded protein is CASSLFGNTEAFF.

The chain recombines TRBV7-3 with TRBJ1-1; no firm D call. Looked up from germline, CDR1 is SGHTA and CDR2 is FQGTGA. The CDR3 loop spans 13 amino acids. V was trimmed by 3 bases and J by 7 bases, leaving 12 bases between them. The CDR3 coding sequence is TGTGCCAGCAGCTTCTCCCGGGGAAATGAAGCTTTCTTT. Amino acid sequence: CASSFSRGNEAFF.

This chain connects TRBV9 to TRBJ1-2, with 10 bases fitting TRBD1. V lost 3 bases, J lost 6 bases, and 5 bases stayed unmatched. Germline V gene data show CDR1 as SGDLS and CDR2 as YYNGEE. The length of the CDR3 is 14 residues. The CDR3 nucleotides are TGTGCCAGCAGCGCTCGACAGGGGGCGGATGGCTACACCTTC. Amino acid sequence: CASSARQGADGYTF.

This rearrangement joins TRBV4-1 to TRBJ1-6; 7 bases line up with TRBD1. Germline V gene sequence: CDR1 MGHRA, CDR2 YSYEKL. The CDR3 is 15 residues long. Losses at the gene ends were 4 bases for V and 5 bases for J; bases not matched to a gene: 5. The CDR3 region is CASSPPDRNNSPLHF. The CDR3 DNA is TGCGCCAGCAGCCCACCGGACAGGAATAATTCACCCCTCCACTTT.

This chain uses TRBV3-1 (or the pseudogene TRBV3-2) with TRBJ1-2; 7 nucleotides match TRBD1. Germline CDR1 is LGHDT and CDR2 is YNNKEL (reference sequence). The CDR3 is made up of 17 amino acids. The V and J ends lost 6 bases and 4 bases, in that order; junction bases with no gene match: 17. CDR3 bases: TGTGCCAGCAGTCGACAGGGAATAACCGTTTCTCTCTATGGCTACACCTTC. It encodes CASSRQGITVSLYGYTF.

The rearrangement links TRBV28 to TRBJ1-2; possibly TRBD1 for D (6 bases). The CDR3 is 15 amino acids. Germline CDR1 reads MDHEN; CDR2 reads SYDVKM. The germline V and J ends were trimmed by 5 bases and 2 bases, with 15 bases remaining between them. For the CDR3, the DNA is TGTGCCAGCAGTCCCGCGGGGGCACTCAACTATGGCTACACCTTC. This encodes CASSPAGALNYGYTF.

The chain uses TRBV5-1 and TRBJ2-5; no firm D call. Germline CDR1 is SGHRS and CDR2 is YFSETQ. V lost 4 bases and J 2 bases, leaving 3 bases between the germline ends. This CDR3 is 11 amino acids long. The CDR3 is CASSEQETQYF. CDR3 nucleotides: TGCGCCAGCAGCGAACAAGAGACCCAGTACTTC.

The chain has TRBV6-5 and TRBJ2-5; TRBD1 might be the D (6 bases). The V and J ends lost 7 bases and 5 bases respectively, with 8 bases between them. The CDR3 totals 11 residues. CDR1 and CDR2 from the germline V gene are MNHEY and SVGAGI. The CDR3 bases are TGTGCCAGCACCCAGGGGGAGACCCAGTACTTC. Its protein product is CASTQGETQYF.

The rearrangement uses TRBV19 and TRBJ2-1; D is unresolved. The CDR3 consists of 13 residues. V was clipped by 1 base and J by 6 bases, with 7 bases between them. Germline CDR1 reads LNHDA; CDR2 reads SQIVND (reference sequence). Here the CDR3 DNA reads TGTGCCAGTAGTATAGGACATATCAATGAGCAGTTCTTC. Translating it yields CASSIGHINEQFF.